This T cell receptor beta chain came from a study of CD8 T cells in Susac syndrome. Study conclusions and caveats: The study's TCR sequencing and HLA analysis drew on a certain number of individuals. That number was acknowledged as relatively small.

Random hexamers primed reverse transcription of 0.5 to 1 ug RNA. TCRdb fed the immunoSEQ multiplex PCR reads into MiXCR, producing one record per CDR3 protein. The sample carries 77,000 or so distinct CDR3 sequences, under 95% recorded once. As to this clonotype: Its specificity is not known.

Germline V gene data show CDR1 as MNHEY and CDR2 as SVGEGT. With 5 bases removed from V and 1 base from J, the gap between germline ends came to 18 bases. The CDR3 extends over 17 amino acids. While CD8+ and CD4+ T cells were isolated negatively, TEMRA cells were enriched by FACS. The chain uses TRBV6-2 or TRBV6-3 and TRBJ2-4; tentative D call: TRBD1 (5 bases). Sequencing used CD4+ T cells from PBMCs. The sequence was obtained from a human donor with Susac syndrome. For the CDR3, the DNA is TGTGCCAGCAGTGGAAGTCAGGGTTGGAGCGCCAAAAACATTCAGTACTTC. Translating gives CASSGSQGWSAKNIQYF.